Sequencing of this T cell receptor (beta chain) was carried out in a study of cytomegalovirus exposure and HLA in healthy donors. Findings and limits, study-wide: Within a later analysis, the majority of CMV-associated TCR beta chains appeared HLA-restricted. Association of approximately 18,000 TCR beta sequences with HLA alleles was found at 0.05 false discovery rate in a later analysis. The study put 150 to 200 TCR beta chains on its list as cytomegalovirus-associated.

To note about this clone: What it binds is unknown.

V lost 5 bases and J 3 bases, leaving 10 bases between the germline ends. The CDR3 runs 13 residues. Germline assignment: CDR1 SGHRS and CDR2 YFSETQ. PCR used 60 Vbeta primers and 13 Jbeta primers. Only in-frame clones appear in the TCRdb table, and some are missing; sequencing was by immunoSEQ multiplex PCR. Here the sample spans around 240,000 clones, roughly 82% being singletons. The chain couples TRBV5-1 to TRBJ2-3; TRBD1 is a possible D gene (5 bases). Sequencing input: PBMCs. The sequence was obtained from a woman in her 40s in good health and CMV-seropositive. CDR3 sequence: CASSRQLTDTQYF. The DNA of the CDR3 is TGCGCCAGCAGTAGACAGTTAACAGATACGCAGTATTTT.